A single sample gave rise to the 16 T cell receptor beta chains below, sequenced in a study of shared clonotypes between healthy human individuals. Profiled with immunoSEQ multiplex PCR; TCRdb holds only in-frame clones, not every one. Among millions of clones, roughly nine tenths were seen once, and the ten largest hold 0.11% to 0.15%. The sequencing input was naive CD4+ T cells sorted from blood. Subset of the sample: CD45RA+ positively selected. These receptors came from a man between 18 and 35 years old in good health.

The rearrangement uses TRBV14 and TRBJ2-3, with 14 bases lining up with TRBD2. V shed 1 base, J shed 6 bases, and the junction held 3 bases outside the gene matches. CDR3 length: 16 amino acids. CDR1 and CDR2 from the germline V gene are SGHDN and FVKESK. CDR3: CASSQGLAGGLDTQYF. For the CDR3, the DNA is TGTGCCAGCAGCCAAGGACTAGCGGGAGGGTTGGATACGCAGTATTTT.

The V call is TRBV6-1, the J call TRBJ1-4; weak D call: TRBD1 (5 bases). The CDR3 loop spans 15 amino acids. CDR1 MNHNS and CDR2 SASEGT come from the germline V gene. V gave up 6 bases and J gave up 10 bases, with 21 bases separating them. CDR3 sequence: CASRMTPQGFGKLFF. The CDR3 nucleotides read TGTGCCAGCAGGATGACACCCCAGGGCTTCGGAAAACTGTTTTTT.

The chain links TRBV6-5 to TRBJ1-2; 7 positions match TRBD1. Germline V gives CDR1 MNHEY, CDR2 SVGAGI. This CDR3 region has 14 residues. V lost 11 bases to trimming and J lost 0 bases; unmatched junction nucleotides: 9. The CDR3 is CAVRDRQTNYGYTF. Written as DNA, the CDR3 is TGTGCCGTTCGGGACAGACAGACTAACTATGGCTACACCTTC.

The chain couples TRBV5-1 to TRBJ2-5; 8 nucleotides line up with TRBD1. This CDR3 comprises 15 residues. Germline CDR1 is SGHRS and CDR2 is YFSETQ. V shed 5 bases and J 1 base; nucleotides not matched to a gene: 7. CDR3 sequence reads: CASSIGTGTQETQYF. Here the CDR3 DNA reads TGCGCCAGCAGTATAGGGACAGGCACCCAAGAGACCCAGTACTTC. Looking up the rest from reference TRBV5-1 and TRBJ2-5 gives the full variable domain: KAGVTQTPRYLIKTRGQQVTLSCSPISGHRSVSWYQQTPGQGLQFLFEYFSETQRNKGNFPGRFSGRQFSNSRSEMNVSTLELGDSALYLCASSIGTGTQETQYFGPGTRLLVL.

The V and J genes are TRBV6-6 and TRBJ1-1; TRBD1 is a possible D gene (6 bases). This CDR3 spans 16 amino acids. Trimming removed 6 bases from V and 3 bases from J, with 20 bases in between. Germline V lookup: CDR1 MNHNY, CDR2 SVGAGI (reference sequence). The CDR3 loop reads CASSRPTGTKDTEAFF. For the CDR3, the DNA is TGTGCCAGCAGCCGCCCTACAGGGACGAAGGACACTGAAGCTTTCTTT.

This sequence joins TRBV10-1 and TRBJ1-1, with TRBD1 as a possible D gene (5 bases). The CDR3 is 14 amino acids. V was clipped by 5 bases and J by 0 bases, with 10 bases between them. The germline V gene encodes CDR1 WNHNN and CDR2 SYGVQD (reference sequence). CDR3 DNA sequence: TGCGCCAGCAGTCTGGCAGGGATGAACACTGAAGCTTTCTTT. Its translation is CASSLAGMNTEAFF.

The V and J genes are TRBV9 and TRBJ1-2; D remains ambiguous. Deletions cut 2 bases from V and 2 bases from J, with 10 bases between. The CDR3 spans 14 residues. Per germline, CDR1 SGDLS and CDR2 YYNGEE. This chain's CDR3 is CASSVRTANYGYTF. CDR3 DNA: TGTGCCAGCAGCGTCCGGACGGCGAACTATGGCTACACCTTC.

The sample holds a few counts of this clone. The chain uses TRBV5-6 and TRBJ1-5, with D perhaps matching TRBD1 (6 bases). The germline V gene encodes CDR1 SGHDT and CDR2 YYEEEE. V lost 4 bases to trimming and J lost 1 base, with 9 bases between them. The CDR3 covers 14 residues. DNA for the CDR3: TGTGCCAGCAGCCGGGACAACAGCAATCAGCCCCAGCATTTT. This encodes CASSRDNSNQPQHF.

The chain employs TRBV5-6 and TRBJ1-1; maybe TRBD1 (6 bases). This CDR3 region has 14 residues. V dropped 3 bases and J dropped 2 bases, with 11 bases sitting between them. Per the germline V gene, CDR1 is SGHDT and CDR2 is YYEEEE. The CDR3 is CASSWGPPNTEAFF. CDR3 nucleotides: TGTGCCAGCAGCTGGGGGCCCCCCAACACTGAAGCTTTCTTT.

The rearrangement links TRBV5-1 to TRBJ1-5, with 7 bases aligning to TRBD1. Trimming cost V 4 bases and J 7 bases; bases outside gene matches: 14. Germline CDR1 reads SGHRS; CDR2 reads YFSETQ. The CDR3 loop spans 16 amino acids. The CDR3 is CASSATPGGPEQPQHF. CDR3 nucleotide sequence: TGCGCCAGCAGCGCCACCCCAGGGGGACCAGAGCAGCCCCAGCATTTT.

This sequence joins TRBV28 and TRBJ2-1, with 11 bases matching TRBD1. The V gene end was trimmed by 5 bases and the J gene end by 6 bases; junction bases not matched to a gene: 6. Germline V gives CDR1 MDHEN, CDR2 SYDVKM. The CDR3 extends over 15 amino acids. CDR3 sequence: CASSTAGTGGNEQFF. CDR3 DNA sequence: TGTGCCAGCAGTACCGCGGGGACAGGGGGCAATGAGCAGTTCTTC.

The chain has TRBV28 and TRBJ1-2; 7 nucleotides align to TRBD1. CDR3 length: 13 amino acids. The junction had 5 bases not matched to a gene; V was cut back by 3 bases and J by 7 bases. Germline-derived CDR1 and CDR2 are MDHEN and SYDVKM. The CDR3, as DNA: TGTGCCAGCAGTTTCAGGGGGGAACGTGGCTACACCTTC. Its protein is CASSFRGERGYTF.

The V call is TRBV5-1, the J call TRBJ2-3, with D tentatively TRBD1 or TRBD2 (6 bases each). The V end lost 0 bases, the J end lost 5 bases, and 10 bases lay between the germline ends. Germline-derived CDR1 and CDR2 are SGHRS and YFSETQ. The CDR3 is made up of 14 amino acids. Here the CDR3 reads CASSLGGGQDTQYF. The DNA for the CDR3 is TGCGCCAGCAGCTTGGGAGGGGGGCAAGATACGCAGTATTTT.

Comments on this clone: Other DNA sequences in this sample translate to the same CDR3. The chain combines TRBV2 with TRBJ2-2; 7 bases fit TRBD1. CDR1 is SNHLY, CDR2 FYNNEI, per germline. The J segment lost 1 base and the V segment lost 4 bases, leaving 3 bases of the junction unmatched. This CDR3 is built from 15 residues. CDR3 coding DNA: TGTGCCAGCAGTGTTGCAGGGGGGAACACCGGGGAGCTGTTTTTT. Amino acid sequence: CASSVAGGNTGELFF.

This chain links TRBV7-9 with TRBJ1-6; no clear D gene. The CDR3 is 14 amino acids. From germline, CDR1 is SEHNR and CDR2 FQNEAQ (reference sequence). The germline V and J ends were trimmed by 2 bases and 5 bases, with 7 bases remaining between them. The CDR3 region has the DNA TGTGCCAGCAGCTTATGGGTGGATAATTCACCCCTCCACTTT. Its protein is CASSLWVDNSPLHF.

CDR3 in amino acids: CASSPNNATYEQYF. DNA of the CDR3: TGTGCCAGCAGCCCTAACAACGCAACCTACGAGCAGTACTTC. The rearrangement uses TRBV7-3 and TRBJ2-7, with no clear D. The CDR3 contains 14 residues. The V end was cut by 5 bases, the J end by 2 bases, with 13 bases between. Germline V gives CDR1 SGHTA, CDR2 FQGTGA.